This T cell receptor (beta chain) comes out of a study of regulatory T cells in long-lasting Graves disease. The sample's time point: newly diagnosed GD, antithyroid drugs for less than 3 months. Extracted PBMC RNA gave rise to the TCR library. Combining iRepertoire HTBI primers with Arm-PCR of CDR3 regions, the authors built TCR beta libraries. In TCRdb, the multiplex PCR reads were re-called with MiXCR into one record per CDR3 protein. The profile shows fewer than 450,000 distinct CDR3 sequences, 14% to 15% of them singletons. The J segment lost 4 bases and the V segment lost 6 bases, leaving 8 bases of the junction unmatched. This CDR3 region has 14 residues. Germline V lookup: CDR1 MNHNS, CDR2 SASEGT. These same records also appear under a second study, on T cells in Graves' hyperthyroidism and ophthalmopathy. This second report adds: A patient was excluded if there was uncontrolled infection, other autoimmune disease, pregnancy or lactation. The HTBI primer set drove a first-round RT-PCR of the TCR CDR3.

The chain carries TRBV6-1 and TRBJ1-1, with 7 bases fitting TRBD1. Sequenced here: peripheral blood mononuclear cells (PBMCs), sampled at new diagnosis, from a patient treated with antithyroid drugs. The source is a woman between 40 and 50 years old with Graves disease. The CDR3 reads CASSTWDSITEAFF. Here the CDR3 DNA reads TGTGCCAGCAGCACCTGGGACAGCATCACTGAAGCTTTCTTT.